Sequencing of this T cell receptor beta chain was carried out in a study of blood T cell repertoires in COVID-19 (dated by TCRdb to the early 2020s). Describing the broader study: Samples covering the acute and convalescent phases of COVID-19 were provided by collaborators in the United States, Italy and Spain. A freely available public database, intended as a resource for researchers studying the immune response to SARS-CoV-2, is where the repertoires were released. Where HLA class I and class II types were available, the types were taken from metadata supplied by the sample provider, not from assay-based typing. The dataset comprised deeply sampled blood TCRbeta repertoires from subjects exposed to, actively infected with, or recovered from COVID-19. A de-identified subject ID, COVID-19 status, age in years and sex were almost always included in the sample metadata. Samples were obtained from the ongoing ImmuneRACE study (first 160 participants) and from over 1,000 subjects provided by 6 global collaborators. The material from the prospective study consisted of cDNA or gDNA derived from T cells, B-cell-depleted T cells, or PBMCs.

With respect to this clone: This receptor's antigen is unknown. No base quality values were provided; no much bigger clone lies one nucleotide off.

Results and caveats for the whole study, not just this receptor: How much clinical and demographic metadata was included differed by source and by participant, and the metadata was provided uncurated.

In Seattle, one collaborating source enrolled patients while the infection was active and tracked those patients longitudinally over the course of disease. Whole blood was collected in K2EDTA tubes by collaborating institutions according to the institutions' own protocols. For TCRbeta analysis, collaborator samples were shipped as frozen whole blood, as isolated PBMCs, or as DNA extracted from either sample type. Via the germline V gene (reference sequence), CDR1 is LNHDA and CDR2 SQIVND. At the junction V is shortened by 5 bases and J by 8 bases; bases outside the gene matches: 4. From its cysteine to its phenylalanine, the CDR3 spans 14 amino acids. The kept DNA is CDR3 alone, 42 bases in frame from the first base. TCRbeta CDR3 regions were amplified from genomic DNA by means of the immunoSEQ Assay, a bias-controlled multiplex PCR. The study's processing was this. Nucleated cell counts per sample were estimated from amplification of reference gene primers within the assay. To quantify the absolute abundance of each unique TCRbeta CDR3 rearrangement, sequence reads were collapsed and filtered. Productive Simpson clonality was computed per sample as the square root of Simpson's diversity index over productive rearrangements. As stored in TCRdb, this immuneACCESS dataset retains in-frame rearrangements with V and J assigned. A fraction of the clones does not appear; measured against another copy, unresolved V genes explain less than half of the discrepancy, and the remainder lacks a known reason. V, J and clone size derive from that table, while D and trimming were established from the DNA sequence. The sample table shows roughly 320,000 clones, and roughly nine tenths are seen once. Of the sample, less than 2% is held by the ten largest clones.

The sequence joins TRBV19 to TRBJ2-1; the junction holds 12 bases that match TRBD1. The receptor's source is a woman in her twenties or thirties with COVID-19, enrolled during active disease. Sequencing input: peripheral blood. The DNA sequence is given as TGTGCCAGTAGTCGCGGGACAGGGGGCCATGAGCAGTTCTTC. Its protein product is CASSRGTGGHEQFF. With the rest looked up from the reference TRBV19 and TRBJ2-1 genes rather than sequenced, the full variable domain is DGGITQSPKYLFRKEGQNVTLSCEQNLNHDAMYWYRQDPGQGLRLIYYSQIVNDFQKGDIAEGYSVSREKKESFPLTVTSAQKNPTAFYLCASSRGTGGHEQFFGPGTRLTVL.